The 27 T cell receptor beta chains below were found in one sample sequenced in a study of blood T cell repertoires in COVID-19. Generated by immunoSEQ multiplex PCR, the TCRdb table keeps only in-frame clones and is missing some. The repertoire holds about 380,000 clones, with 87% as singletons. Sequencing used PBMCs or T cells enriched from blood (not recorded which). These receptors were taken from a woman in her twenties or thirties who had recovered from COVID-19.

The CDR3 sequence: CASSPRTALMGNTEAFF. The CDR3 coding sequence is TGCGCCAGCAGCCCCCGGACAGCCTTAATGGGGAACACTGAAGCTTTCTTT. The V gene is TRBV5-1, the J gene TRBJ1-1, with D possibly being TRBD1 (6 bases). Trimming removed 4 bases from V and 1 base from J, with 20 bases in between. Germline lookup yields CDR1 SGHRS and CDR2 YFSETQ. The CDR3 consists of 17 residues.

The genes are TRBV5-4 and TRBJ1-5, with 8 bases aligning to TRBD1. With 0 bases clipped from V and 5 bases from J, the junction kept 4 bases outside the gene matches. The CDR3 spans 15 residues. The germline gives CDR1 SGHNT, CDR2 YYREEE (reference sequence). CDR3 sequence (DNA): TGTGCCAGCAGCTTGGATGCAGGGGGCGATCAGCCCCAGCATTTT. Its protein is CASSLDAGGDQPQHF.

V and J are TRBV2 and TRBJ2-2; 13 bases are shared with TRBD2. This CDR3 is built from 15 residues. Germline V gives CDR1 SNHLY, CDR2 FYNNEI. V was clipped by 7 bases and J by 4 bases; unmatched bases: 3. The CDR3 nucleotides are TGTGCCAGCACCGGGACTAGCGGGATCACCGGGGAGCTGTTTTTT. The encoded protein is CASTGTSGITGELFF.

This clone was seen more than once but under ten times. The chain carries TRBV19 and TRBJ1-2; TRBD1 matches at 9 bases. The CDR3 covers 14 residues. CDR1 is LNHDA, CDR2 SQIVND, per germline (reference sequence). After removal of 5 bases from V and 2 bases from J, the junction contained 3 bases not matched to a gene. Here the CDR3 reads CASSAGTGNYGYTF. The CDR3, as DNA: TGTGCCAGTAGTGCAGGGACAGGGAACTATGGCTACACCTTC.

The chain combines TRBV6-5 with TRBJ1-6; the match to TRBD1 covers 9 bases. The V and J ends lost 6 bases and 7 bases, in that order; junction bases with no gene match: 4. The germline V gene encodes CDR1 MNHEY and CDR2 SVGAGI. The CDR3 is 14 amino acids. The chain's CDR3 is CASRPGTGNSPLHF. The CDR3 DNA is TGTGCCAGCAGACCCGGGACAGGGAATTCACCCCTCCACTTT.

This sequence joins TRBV10-3 and TRBJ2-1; 9 positions match TRBD2. This CDR3 contains 14 residues. The J segment lost 7 bases and the V segment lost 2 bases, leaving 3 bases of the junction unmatched. Per the germline V gene, CDR1 is ENHRY and CDR2 is SYGVKD. The CDR3 nucleotides are TGTGCCATCAGTGAGATTAGCGGGAGAAATGAGCAGTTCTTC. This gives the protein CAISEISGRNEQFF.

CDR3 bases: TGTGCCAGCAGCACCCAGGGTACCACTGAAGCTTTCTTT. Amino acids: CASSTQGTTEAFF. V usage is TRBV11-2 and J usage is TRBJ1-1, with a possible D match to TRBD1 (5 bases). This CDR3 spans 13 amino acids. Deletions cut 5 bases from V and 4 bases from J, with 11 bases between. Germline V gene sequence: CDR1 SGHAT, CDR2 FQNNGV. Variable domain in full (rest from reference TRBV11-2 and TRBJ1-1): EAGVAQSPRYKIIEKRQSVAFWCNPISGHATLYWYQQILGQGPKLLIQFQNNGVVDDSQLPKDRFSAERLKGVDSTLKIQPAKLEDSAVYLCASSTQGTTEAFFGQGTRLTVV.

The chain recombines TRBV11-1 with TRBJ2-1, with 9 nucleotides matching TRBD2. This CDR3 contains 16 residues. After removal of 3 bases from V and 9 bases from J, the junction contained 12 bases not matched to a gene. Germline V gene data show CDR1 as SGHAT and CDR2 as FQDESV (reference sequence). The CDR3 DNA follows: TGTGCCAGCAGCTTTCCTGGAAGCGGGAGGCTTGCTGAGCAGTTCTTC. Translated: CASSFPGSGRLAEQFF. The variable domain in full, with the rest retrieved from reference TRBV11-1 and TRBJ2-1, is EAEVAQSPRYKITEKSQAVAFWCDPISGHATLYWYRQILGQGPELLVQFQDESVVDDSQLPKDRFSAERLKGVDSTLKIQPAELGDSAMYLCASSFPGSGRLAEQFFGPGTRLTVL.

The rearrangement uses TRBV2 and TRBJ2-7; possibly TRBD2 for D (6 bases). Germline V CDR1 and CDR2: SNHLY, FYNNEI. The CDR3 has 12 amino acids. V dropped 8 bases and J dropped 5 bases, with 13 bases sitting between them. The chain's CDR3 is CASSTGADEQYF. The CDR3, as DNA: TGTGCCAGCTCAACGGGAGCGGACGAGCAGTACTTC.

V gene TRBV5-5 combines with J gene TRBJ1-1; D might be TRBD1 (6 bases). The V end was cut by 0 bases, the J end by 0 bases, with 12 bases between. The CDR3 sequence is 16 residues long. Germline V CDR1 and CDR2: SGHKS, YYEKEE (reference sequence). CDR3 protein: CASSLVHRAMNTEAFF. The CDR3, as DNA: TGTGCCAGCAGCTTGGTCCACAGGGCGATGAACACTGAAGCTTTCTTT.

A note on this clone: Different DNA sequences within this sample yield the same CDR3. The chain combines TRBV5-1 with TRBJ2-1; 8 bases line up with TRBD2. Unmatched junction bases numbered 1, after V lost 1 base and J lost 1 base. Germline V gene sequence: CDR1 SGHRS, CDR2 YFSETQ. The CDR3 runs to 15 residues. The CDR3 sequence is CASSLTSGSYNEQFF. The CDR3 bases are TGCGCCAGCAGCTTGACTAGCGGATCCTACAATGAGCAGTTCTTC.

This sequence joins TRBV6-5 and TRBJ1-5, with 10 bases matching TRBD1. This CDR3 has 15 amino acids. The trim removed 6 bases at V and 3 bases at J, leaving 5 bases unmatched. Germline-derived CDR1 and CDR2 are MNHEY and SVGAGI. CDR3 protein: CASSFGTGDNQPQHF. DNA for the CDR3: TGTGCCAGCAGCTTCGGGACAGGGGACAATCAGCCCCAGCATTTT.

The chain joins TRBV5-1 to TRBJ2-5, with 11 nucleotides matching TRBD2. This CDR3 is 15 amino acids long. Germline trimming cut 4 bases from V and 4 bases from J; bases unmatched to any gene: 6. From germline, CDR1 is SGHRS and CDR2 YFSETQ. The CDR3 loop is CASSNGLAGGETQYF. CDR3 nucleotides: TGCGCCAGCAGCAACGGACTAGCGGGTGGAGAGACCCAGTACTTC. Supplemented by reference TRBV5-1 and TRBJ2-5, the full variable domain reads KAGVTQTPRYLIKTRGQQVTLSCSPISGHRSVSWYQQTPGQGLQFLFEYFSETQRNKGNFPGRFSGRQFSNSRSEMNVSTLELGDSALYLCASSNGLAGGETQYFGPGTRLLVL.

This rearrangement joins TRBV24-1 to TRBJ1-4; TRBD1 matches at 11 bases. The germline gives CDR1 KGHDR, CDR2 SFDVKD. This CDR3 spans 16 amino acids. V gave up 3 bases and J gave up 8 bases; unmatched junction bases: 7. For the CDR3, the DNA is TGTGCCACCAGTGATCGTCCCGGGACAGGGGGGGAAAAACTGTTTTTT. Protein product: CATSDRPGTGGEKLFF.

V is TRBV19 and J is TRBJ2-1, with D perhaps TRBD1 (5 bases). The V end lost 7 bases, the J end lost 5 bases, and 18 bases lay between the germline ends. This CDR3 comprises 15 residues. From germline, CDR1 is LNHDA and CDR2 SQIVND (reference sequence). CDR3 sequence: CASTLDRPGNNEQFF. The CDR3 DNA reads as TGTGCCAGTACTTTAGACAGACCAGGTAACAATGAGCAGTTCTTC.

The chain links TRBV15 to TRBJ1-1, with D perhaps TRBD1 (5 bases). The CDR3 has 15 amino acids. The germline V gene has CDR1 LNHNV and CDR2 YYDKDF (reference sequence). Trimming shortened V by 3 bases and J by 5 bases, and 16 bases separated the two germline ends. In DNA form, the CDR3 reads TGTGCCACCAGCAGTTCCTTGGGGCTGGGAACTGAAGCTTTCTTT. This encodes CATSSSLGLGTEAFF.

The chain links TRBV10-3 to TRBJ1-3; D may be TRBD1 (6 bases). Trimming left V 10 bases short and J 4 bases short, with 17 bases between. From germline, CDR1 is ENHRY and CDR2 SYGVKD. CDR3 length equals 14 residues. DNA for the CDR3: TGTGCCACCAAGGGCAGGGGTGCAGGAAACACCATATATTTT. Protein product: CATKGRGAGNTIYF.

The chain links TRBV28 to TRBJ1-1; 8 bases agree with TRBD1. V lost 4 bases to trimming and J lost 0 bases; unmatched junction nucleotides: 4. Germline-derived CDR1 and CDR2 are MDHEN and SYDVKM. CDR3 length: 15 amino acids. The CDR3: CASSSPTGVNTEAFF. The CDR3 DNA sequence: TGTGCCAGCAGTTCCCCGACAGGGGTGAACACTGAAGCTTTCTTT.

The chain employs TRBV28 and TRBJ2-7, with 12 positions matching TRBD2. Trimming at V came to 5 bases and at J to 5 bases, leaving 7 bases not matched to a gene. The germline V gene has CDR1 MDHEN and CDR2 SYDVKM. The CDR3 has 15 amino acids. The CDR3 protein is CASSTTSGRSNEQYF. The CDR3 DNA is TGTGCCAGCAGTACAACTAGCGGGAGGTCCAACGAGCAGTACTTC.

The rearrangement links TRBV24-1 to TRBJ2-5; 7 positions match TRBD1. This CDR3 contains 13 residues. Looked up from germline, CDR1 is KGHDR and CDR2 is SFDVKD. The V gene end was trimmed by 7 bases and the J gene end by 1 base; junction bases not matched to a gene: 2. The CDR3 loop reads CATRRDSQETQYF. For the CDR3, the DNA is TGTGCCACCAGACGGGACAGCCAAGAGACCCAGTACTTC.

The V gene is TRBV7-9, the J gene TRBJ1-4; 9 bases match TRBD1. The CDR3 runs to 14 residues. The germline V gene has CDR1 SEHNR and CDR2 FQNEAQ (reference sequence). Losses at the gene ends were 5 bases for V and 8 bases for J; bases not matched to a gene: 6. CDR3 sequence (DNA): TGTGCCAGCAGCGCGGGACAGGGAGGCGAAAAACTGTTTTTT. Translated, it gives CASSAGQGGEKLFF.

V and J are TRBV7-2 and TRBJ1-1, with D possibly being TRBD1 (5 bases). Per the germline V gene, CDR1 is SGHTA and CDR2 is FQGNSA. The CDR3 contains 13 residues. With 7 bases removed from V and 0 bases from J, the gap between germline ends came to 9 bases. This CDR3 is CASTAGLNTEAFF. The CDR3 coding sequence is TGTGCCAGCACCGCAGGGTTGAACACTGAAGCTTTCTTT.

The count of this clone is one. The gene calls are TRBV5-1 and TRBJ2-7; 7 bases match TRBD1. The CDR3 is 14 residues long. Trimming at V came to 4 bases and at J to 3 bases, leaving 7 bases not matched to a gene. Per the germline V gene, CDR1 is SGHRS and CDR2 is YFSETQ. The CDR3 DNA reads TGCGCCAGCAGCACTGACAGGGTCGGCTACGAGCAGTACTTC. Translating it yields CASSTDRVGYEQYF. The full variable domain, its missing parts supplied by reference TRBV5-1 and TRBJ2-7, is KAGVTQTPRYLIKTRGQQVTLSCSPISGHRSVSWYQQTPGQGLQFLFEYFSETQRNKGNFPGRFSGRQFSNSRSEMNVSTLELGDSALYLCASSTDRVGYEQYFGPGTRLTVT.

The chain joins TRBV10-3 to TRBJ2-3; 11 nucleotides match TRBD2. The CDR3 has 13 residues. Germline values: CDR1 ENHRY, CDR2 SYGVKD. J was trimmed by 6 bases and V by 10 bases; bases with no gene match: 6. CDR3 DNA: TGTGCCACCACTAGCGGGGGCTTGGATACGCAGTATTTT. Encoded protein: CATTSGGLDTQYF.

The chain combines TRBV11-3 with TRBJ2-7; D is uncertain. The length of the CDR3 is 12 residues. CDR1 is SGHNT and CDR2 is YENEEA in the germline V gene. V dropped 0 bases and J dropped 7 bases, with 7 bases sitting between them. CDR3 residues: CASSLDGREQYF. CDR3 nucleotide sequence: TGTGCCAGCAGCTTAGATGGGCGTGAGCAGTACTTC.

The sample holds a few counts of this clone. This chain uses TRBV11-3 with TRBJ2-1; D possibly corresponds to TRBD2 (6 bases). Germline lookup yields CDR1 SGHNT and CDR2 YENEEA. V shed 4 bases and J shed 1 base, with 14 bases lying between them. The CDR3 runs to 16 residues. CDR3 sequence: CASSSGGSGSYNEQFF. CDR3 bases: TGTGCCAGCAGCTCCGGAGGCAGCGGGTCCTACAATGAGCAGTTCTTC. Using reference TRBV11-3 and TRBJ2-1 for the parts outside the CDR3, the full variable domain is EAGVVQSPRYKIIEKKQPVAFWCNPISGHNTLYWYLQNLGQGPELLIRYENEEAVDDSQLPKDRFSAERLKGVDSTLKIQPAELGDSAVYLCASSSGGSGSYNEQFFGPGTRLTVL.

The rearrangement links TRBV7-2 to TRBJ1-5, with D hard to call. V was pared by 5 bases and J by 5 bases, with 10 bases between. CDR3 length equals 13 residues. Germline CDR1 reads SGHTA; CDR2 reads FQGNSA. CDR3 bases: TGTGCCAGCAGCGTGGGCGCCCATCAGCCCCAGCATTTT. This translates into CASSVGAHQPQHF.